This T cell receptor beta chain was identified during a study of CD8+ T cells in alopecia areata. Isolated RNA was reverse transcribed into cDNA used as the sequencing template. Profiling relied on immunoSEQ multiplex PCR, and the TCRdb table lists in-frame clones only, not all of them. The data contain about 180,000 clones, 65% to 75% of them singletons. The CDR3 has 13 amino acids. V was clipped by 6 bases and J by 6 bases; unmatched bases: 4. In germline, CDR1 is MNHEY, CDR2 SVGAGI. The source material was CD8+ T cells sorted from blood, sampled at week 0. This receptor was obtained from a human donor with alopecia areata. This chain joins TRBV6-5 and TRBJ1-2, with 10 positions matching TRBD1. The CDR3 region has the DNA TGTGCCAGCAGCCTGACAGGGGGCGATGGCTACACCTTC. Encoded protein: CASSLTGGDGYTF.